The text below deals with one T cell receptor (beta chain). The antigen is not known. This sample is drawn from a study of T cell responses to AZD1222 COVID-19 vaccine. This table comes from immunoSEQ multiplex PCR, and its TCRdb copy is limited to in-frame clones, with some not included. Of 75,000 to 95,000 clones listed, more than 70% are singletons. The study, taken as a whole, reports: Clonal diversity was possibly underestimated, and white British individuals and females predominated among donors. Recipients of two AZD1222 doses showed rising Spike-specific TCR breadth and depth. Vaccine-associated CD4 TCRs ranged over spike, dominating at 160-218 and 743-854.

Per germline, CDR1 SNHLY and CDR2 FYNNEI. V dropped 0 bases and J dropped 6 bases, with 12 bases sitting between them. CDR3 size: 15 residues. The specimen was peripheral blood, collected 28 days after the second dose of the MenACWY control vaccine. The source is an adult who received the MenACWY meningococcal vaccine as a control. This sequence joins TRBV2 and TRBJ1-5, with a weak D call TRBD1 (6 bases). In nucleotides, the CDR3 is TGTGCCAGCAGTGAAGCTAGGGGGGCCGGTCAGCCCCAGCATTTT. Its protein product is CASSEARGAGQPQHF.